This T cell receptor beta chain was observed in a study of human T cells and chemical hapten exposure. Study-level background: Predominantly women, the patients had alopecia areata, totalis or universalis.

TCRdb re-analysed the RACE reads in MiXCR, keeping a single row per CDR3 protein. The repertoire holds more than 65,000 distinct CDR3 sequences, with around 30% as singletons. Findings and caveats of the study: Because all patients had alopecia, their immune responses might differ from healthy ones.

Only one count was recorded for this clonotype. Its antigen is not identified. The CDR3 loop spans 18 amino acids. V lost 4 bases, J lost 6 bases, and 10 bases stayed unmatched. Time point reported: patch test 1, 2 weeks after DPC sensitization. Sample treatment: therapeutic diphenylcyclopropenone sensitization with weekly scalp DPC. The chain combines TRBV12-3 or TRBV12-4 with TRBJ2-3; TRBD2 aligns across 16 bases. The material was whole blood, obtained in connection with sensitization to the hapten diphenylcyclopropenone (DPC). This clonotype originated in a man between 40 and 49 years old with alopecia areata. Some clones in this sample may be carry-over from other donors' samples. CDR3 region: CASSSRGLAGGPVDTQYF. In DNA form, the CDR3 reads TGTGCCAGCAGTTCTAGGGGACTAGCGGGAGGGCCGGTGGATACGCAGTATTTT.